These T cell receptor beta chains were read from a single sample in a study of T cell responses to AZD1222 COVID-19 vaccine. The table came from immunoSEQ multiplex PCR; TCRdb's copy has only in-frame clones and leaves some out. The sample consists of 150,000 to 200,000 clones, approximately 92% of them appearing once. The sample in question was peripheral blood, obtained on day 0 of AZD1222 vaccination. The receptors stem from an adult in good health. CDR3s include the opening cysteine and the closing phenylalanine or tryptophan. D genes are given only for firm matches. Part of the rows lack a size; the others show once, few, many or a class for expanded clones.

D gene: -
V gene: TRBV19
J gene: TRBJ1-6
clone size: -
CDR3 DNA: TGTGCCAGTAGTACCCAGGGGAATAATTCACCCCTCCACTTT
CDR3 protein: CASSTQGNNSPLHF

D gene: -
V gene: TRBV11-2
J gene: TRBJ2-7
clone size: once
CDR3 DNA: TGTGCCAGCAGCTCGTATCACCGGTCCCCCGGACTCGAGCAGTACTTC
CDR3 protein: CASSSYHRSPGLEQYF

D gene: TRBD1
V gene: TRBV10-3
J gene: TRBJ1-3
clone size: -
CDR3 DNA: TGTGCCATCAGACAAGACAGGGGGCTCGGAAACACCATATATTTT
CDR3 protein: CAIRQDRGLGNTIYF

D gene: -
V gene: TRBV5-1
J gene: TRBJ2-7
clone size: -
CDR3 DNA: TGCGCCAGCAGCTTGGCGGGGCAGGAAGGCGAGCAGTACTTC
CDR3 protein: CASSLAGQEGEQYF

D gene: TRBD2
V gene: TRBV7-3
J gene: TRBJ2-5
clone size: -
CDR3 DNA: TGTGCCAGCAGCGAGGGTTTATCTAGCGGGGGAAGGGGAGAGACCCAGTACTTC
CDR3 protein: CASSEGLSSGGRGETQYF

D gene: -
V gene: TRBV7-9
J gene: TRBJ1-3
clone size: -
CDR3 DNA: TGTGCCAGCAGCTTAGTCGGGGGCACCAAAGGGAGCTCTGGAAACACCATATATTTT
CDR3 protein: CASSLVGGTKGSSGNTIYF

D gene: -
V gene: TRBV11-3
J gene: TRBJ1-1
clone size: -
CDR3 DNA: TGTGCCAGCAGATGGGTGAACACTGAAGCTTTCTTT
CDR3 protein: CASRWVNTEAFF

D gene: TRBD1
V gene: TRBV4-2
J gene: TRBJ2-3
clone size: -
CDR3 DNA: TGTGCCAGCAGCAAGCGACAGGGGGCGGTGGAAACAGATACGCAGTATTTT
CDR3 protein: CASSKRQGAVETDTQYF

D gene: TRBD1
V gene: TRBV25-1
J gene: TRBJ2-7
clone size: -
CDR3 DNA: TGTGCCAGCAGTGATGTCAGGGGGCTTACCTACGAGCAGTACTTC
CDR3 protein: CASSDVRGLTYEQYF

D gene: -
V gene: TRBV19
J gene: TRBJ1-6
clone size: -
CDR3 DNA: TGTGCCAGTAGTATAGATCGAGAGGAGAACAGAAGAAGTAATTCACCCCTCCACTTT
CDR3 protein: CASSIDREENRRSNSPLHF

D gene: -
V gene: TRBV7-8
J gene: TRBJ2-5
clone size: -
CDR3 DNA: TGTGCCAGCAGCCCATATGGACCACAGTACTTC
CDR3 protein: CASSPYGPQYF

D gene: TRBD1
V gene: TRBV27
J gene: TRBJ1-2
clone size: few
CDR3 DNA: TGTGCCAGCAATCAGGAAGCTGGACAGGGGGCCTTAGATGGCTACACCTTC
CDR3 protein: CASNQEAGQGALDGYTF

D gene: -
V gene: TRBV24-1
J gene: TRBJ1-5
clone size: -
CDR3 DNA: TGTGCCACCAGTGACCCAGGGGCGTATAATCAGCCCCAGCATTTT
CDR3 protein: CATSDPGAYNQPQHF

D gene: -
V gene: TRBV2
J gene: TRBJ2-4
clone size: -
CDR3 DNA: TGTGCCAGCACGGGGACGGGAAACATTCAGTACTTC
CDR3 protein: CASTGTGNIQYF

D gene: -
V gene: TRBV21-1
J gene: TRBJ1-2
clone size: -
CDR3 DNA: TGTGCCAGCAGCAAAGAATTCCCTCCTCTTGACCTGGCTAGCTGGGGCTACACCTTC
CDR3 protein: CASSKEFPPLDLASWGYTF

D gene: TRBD1
V gene: TRBV6-5
J gene: TRBJ2-7
clone size: -
CDR3 DNA: TGTGCCACCTACCTACAGGGGGCCCACGAGCAGTACTTC
CDR3 protein: CATYLQGAHEQYF

D gene: TRBD1
V gene: TRBV7-9
J gene: TRBJ2-7
clone size: -
CDR3 DNA: TGTGCCAGCAGCTTAGACAGGGGGCAGTACTTC
CDR3 protein: CASSLDRGQYF

D gene: -
V gene: TRBV5-6
J gene: TRBJ2-2
clone size: -
CDR3 DNA: TGTGCCAGCAGCTTGGCTTCGAGGGAGCTGTTTTTT
CDR3 protein: CASSLASRELFF

D gene: -
V gene: TRBV5-4
J gene: TRBJ1-1
clone size: -
CDR3 DNA: TGTGCCAGCAGCTTGATGCCAGGGAACACTGAAGCTTTCTTT
CDR3 protein: CASSLMPGNTEAFF

D gene: TRBD1
V gene: TRBV2
J gene: TRBJ1-2
clone size: -
CDR3 DNA: TGTGCCAGCAGTGAATTTTCCAGGGGGGCCCACTATGGCTACACCTTC
CDR3 protein: CASSEFSRGAHYGYTF

D gene: -
V gene: TRBV7-2
J gene: TRBJ2-1
clone size: -
CDR3 DNA: TGTGCCAGCAGCTTGGGACTTTACAATGAGCAGTTCTTC
CDR3 protein: CASSLGLYNEQFF

D gene: -
V gene: TRBV7-9
J gene: TRBJ1-4
clone size: -
CDR3 DNA: TGTGCCAGCAGCTCCAGGGGCGGTGAAAAACTGTTTTTT
CDR3 protein: CASSSRGGEKLFF

D gene: TRBD1
V gene: TRBV6-2/TRBV6-3
J gene: TRBJ1-2
clone size: -
CDR3 DNA: TGTGCCAGCAGTTCGGGACAGGGGTTCTATGGCTACACCTTC
CDR3 protein: CASSSGQGFYGYTF

D gene: -
V gene: TRBV19
J gene: TRBJ1-2
clone size: -
CDR3 DNA: TGTGCCAGTAGCAGAGAAGTCGAGGGCTACACCTTC
CDR3 protein: CASSREVEGYTF

D gene: TRBD2
V gene: TRBV4-3
J gene: TRBJ2-1
clone size: -
CDR3 DNA: TGCGCCAGCAGCCAAGAGAGACTAGCGGTGAATGAGCAGTTCTTC
CDR3 protein: CASSQERLAVNEQFF

D gene: -
V gene: TRBV5-8
J gene: TRBJ2-3
clone size: -
CDR3 DNA: TGTGCCAGCAGCTTGGTTGCCCAGTCGAGGGATACGCAGTATTTT
CDR3 protein: CASSLVAQSRDTQYF

D gene: -
V gene: TRBV30
J gene: TRBJ2-4
clone size: few
CDR3 DNA: TGTGCCTGGAGTGTACAGGGCATTCAGTACTTC
CDR3 protein: CAWSVQGIQYF

D gene: TRBD2
V gene: TRBV5-5
J gene: TRBJ2-3
clone size: once
CDR3 DNA: TGTGCCAGCAGCTTTAGCGGGGGGCCTAGCACAGATACGCAGTATTTT
CDR3 protein: CASSFSGGPSTDTQYF

D gene: -
V gene: TRBV7-2
J gene: TRBJ2-3
clone size: -
CDR3 DNA: TGTGCCAGCGGTGTGGGGCCTTACACAGATACGCAGTATTTT
CDR3 protein: CASGVGPYTDTQYF

D gene: -
V gene: TRBV3-1/TRBV3-2
J gene: TRBJ2-7
clone size: -
CDR3 DNA: TGTGCCAGCAGCCAAGATAGTGGAGACAGTCTTTATTTTTCCTCCTACGAGCAGTACTTC
CDR3 protein: CASSQDSGDSLYFSSYEQYF

D gene: TRBD2
V gene: TRBV9
J gene: TRBJ2-1
clone size: -
CDR3 DNA: TGTGCCAGCAGCCGGGGACTAGCGGGGGGGAGTGTGTTCTTC
CDR3 protein: CASSRGLAGGSVFF

D gene: -
V gene: TRBV6-4
J gene: TRBJ2-3
clone size: once
CDR3 DNA: TGTGCCAGCAACCGCGGGACTTCGCAGTATTTT
CDR3 protein: CASNRGTSQYF

D gene: -
V gene: TRBV6-5
J gene: TRBJ1-6
clone size: -
CDR3 DNA: TGTGCCAGCAGAACCCTACAGGAACCTAATTCACCCCTCCACTTT
CDR3 protein: CASRTLQEPNSPLHF

D gene: TRBD1
V gene: TRBV5-1
J gene: TRBJ1-5
clone size: -
CDR3 DNA: TGCGCCAGCAGCTTGGGGGACAGGGGCGTCGAGCCCCAGCATTTT
CDR3 protein: CASSLGDRGVEPQHF

D gene: TRBD1
V gene: TRBV6-2/TRBV6-3
J gene: TRBJ1-1
clone size: once
CDR3 DNA: TGTGCCAGCAGTTTCAGGACAGGGGGAGGTCACACTGAAGCTTTCTTT
CDR3 protein: CASSFRTGGGHTEAFF

D gene: TRBD1
V gene: TRBV5-1
J gene: TRBJ1-2
clone size: few
CDR3 DNA: TGCGCCAGCAGCTTGGGCCTCAGGGGGGATTATGGCTACACCTTC
CDR3 protein: CASSLGLRGDYGYTF

D gene: -
V gene: TRBV6-1
J gene: TRBJ1-1
clone size: -
CDR3 DNA: TGTGCCAGCAGTGATTGGAGCACTGAAGCTTTCTTT
CDR3 protein: CASSDWSTEAFF

D gene: -
V gene: TRBV9
J gene: TRBJ1-2
clone size: -
CDR3 DNA: TGTGCCAGCAGCGACCAACAGGGTTTTGGCTACACCTTC
CDR3 protein: CASSDQQGFGYTF

D gene: TRBD1
V gene: TRBV19
J gene: TRBJ1-4
clone size: -
CDR3 DNA: TGTGCCAGTAGTGTATCGACAGGGTCTGAAAAACTGTTTTTT
CDR3 protein: CASSVSTGSEKLFF

D gene: TRBD2
V gene: TRBV7-2
J gene: TRBJ2-3
clone size: -
CDR3 DNA: TGTGCCAGCAGCCCGGGACTAGCAATAGATACGCAGTATTTT
CDR3 protein: CASSPGLAIDTQYF

D gene: -
V gene: TRBV30
J gene: TRBJ2-7
clone size: -
CDR3 DNA: TGTGCCTGGAGTGCCGTCTCCCCGTATTACGAGCAGTACTTC
CDR3 protein: CAWSAVSPYYEQYF

D gene: TRBD1
V gene: TRBV7-9
J gene: TRBJ2-3
clone size: -
CDR3 DNA: TGTGCCAGCAGCCCTCGGACAGGGGAGAGCAATACGCAGTATTTT
CDR3 protein: CASSPRTGESNTQYF

D gene: -
V gene: TRBV6-2/TRBV6-3
J gene: TRBJ2-3
clone size: -
CDR3 DNA: TGTGCCAGCAGCCTGGGACCCCTGGATACGCAGTATTTT
CDR3 protein: CASSLGPLDTQYF

D gene: -
V gene: TRBV9
J gene: TRBJ1-4
clone size: -
CDR3 DNA: TGTGCCAGCAGTTTGGGGGCTGGAAGGGAAAAACTGTTTTTT
CDR3 protein: CASSLGAGREKLFF

D gene: -
V gene: TRBV6-5
J gene: TRBJ1-6
clone size: -
CDR3 DNA: TGTGCCAGCAGTTACGGTAGGGTTTCACCCCTCCACTTT
CDR3 protein: CASSYGRVSPLHF

D gene: TRBD1
V gene: TRBV5-1
J gene: TRBJ2-1
clone size: -
CDR3 DNA: TGCGCCAGCAGCTTTGACAGGGGATGGGATGAGCAGTTCTTC
CDR3 protein: CASSFDRGWDEQFF

D gene: -
V gene: TRBV19
J gene: TRBJ1-3
clone size: -
CDR3 DNA: TGTGCCAGTAGTAAGTCCCTGAGCTCTGGAAACACCATATATTTT
CDR3 protein: CASSKSLSSGNTIYF

D gene: -
V gene: TRBV6-5
J gene: TRBJ1-6
clone size: -
CDR3 DNA: TGTGCCAGCACTTCGGGAAGTTGGAATTCACCCCTCCACTTT
CDR3 protein: CASTSGSWNSPLHF

D gene: -
V gene: TRBV6-5
J gene: TRBJ1-2
clone size: -
CDR3 DNA: TGTGCCAGCAGACCGACTCTTACATCTAACTATGGCTACACCTTC
CDR3 protein: CASRPTLTSNYGYTF

D gene: -
V gene: TRBV6-2/TRBV6-3
J gene: TRBJ2-1
clone size: -
CDR3 DNA: TGTGCCAGCAGTTACCCGGACAGAAGAAGCTCCTACAATGAGCAGTTCTTC
CDR3 protein: CASSYPDRRSSYNEQFF

D gene: -
V gene: TRBV6-4
J gene: TRBJ1-1
clone size: -
CDR3 DNA: TGTGCCAGCAGTGAGGCTGGGGGCACTGAAGCTTTCTTT
CDR3 protein: CASSEAGGTEAFF